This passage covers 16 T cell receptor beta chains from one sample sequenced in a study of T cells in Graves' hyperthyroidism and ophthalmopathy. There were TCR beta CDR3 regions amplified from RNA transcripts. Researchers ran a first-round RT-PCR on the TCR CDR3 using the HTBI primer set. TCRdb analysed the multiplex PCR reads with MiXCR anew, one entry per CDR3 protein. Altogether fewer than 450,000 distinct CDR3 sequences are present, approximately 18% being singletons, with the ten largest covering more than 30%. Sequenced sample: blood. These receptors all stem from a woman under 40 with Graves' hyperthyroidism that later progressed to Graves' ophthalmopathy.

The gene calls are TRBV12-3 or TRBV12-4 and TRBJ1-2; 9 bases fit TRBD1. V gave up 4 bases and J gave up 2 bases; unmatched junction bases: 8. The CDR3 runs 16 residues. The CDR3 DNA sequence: TGTGCCAGCAGTTCAACAGGGGGCGCCTCGAACTATGGCTACACCTTC. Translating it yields CASSSTGGASNYGYTF.

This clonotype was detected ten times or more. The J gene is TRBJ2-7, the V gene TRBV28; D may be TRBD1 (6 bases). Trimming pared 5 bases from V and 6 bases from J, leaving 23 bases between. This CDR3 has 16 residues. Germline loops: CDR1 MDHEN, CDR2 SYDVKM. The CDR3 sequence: CASSRTQGSPQIEQYF. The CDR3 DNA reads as TGTGCCAGCAGTCGGACGCAGGGGTCGCCCCAAATCGAGCAGTACTTC.

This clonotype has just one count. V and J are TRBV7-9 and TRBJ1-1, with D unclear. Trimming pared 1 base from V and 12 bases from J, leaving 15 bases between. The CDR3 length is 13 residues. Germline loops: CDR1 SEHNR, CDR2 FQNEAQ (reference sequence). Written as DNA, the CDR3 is TGTGCCAGCAGCTTAGAAGCCAGAAAGCTTACTTTCTTT. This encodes CASSLEARKLTFF.

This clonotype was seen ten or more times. The CDR3: CASSYRGSSTDTQYF. The DNA for the CDR3 is TGCGCCAGCAGCTACAGGGGGTCTAGCACAGATACGCAGTATTTT. The rearrangement uses TRBV5-1 and TRBJ2-3, with 8 bases that match TRBD1. The CDR3 runs 15 residues. Germline loops: CDR1 SGHRS, CDR2 YFSETQ. The V segment lost 3 bases and the J segment 0 bases; nucleotides outside the gene matches: 3.

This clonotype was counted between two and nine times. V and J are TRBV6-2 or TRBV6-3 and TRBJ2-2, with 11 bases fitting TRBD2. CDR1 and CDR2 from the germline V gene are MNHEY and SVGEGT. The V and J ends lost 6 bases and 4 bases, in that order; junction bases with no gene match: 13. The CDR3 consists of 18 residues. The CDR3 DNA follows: TGTGCCAGCAGACCCACGGGACTAGCGGTAATTGCCACCGGGGAGCTGTTTTTT. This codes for CASRPTGLAVIATGELFF.

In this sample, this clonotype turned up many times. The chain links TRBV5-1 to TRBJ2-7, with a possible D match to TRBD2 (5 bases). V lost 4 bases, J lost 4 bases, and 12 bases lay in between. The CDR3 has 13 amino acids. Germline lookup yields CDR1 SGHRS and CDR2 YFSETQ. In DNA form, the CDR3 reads TGCGCCAGCAGCGGGGTTAGCGAGTACGAGCAGTACTTC. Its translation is CASSGVSEYEQYF.

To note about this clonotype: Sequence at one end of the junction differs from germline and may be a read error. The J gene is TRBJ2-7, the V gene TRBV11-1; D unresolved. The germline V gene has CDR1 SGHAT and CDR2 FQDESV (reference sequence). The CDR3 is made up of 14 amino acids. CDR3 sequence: CASSPVSGSHEQYF. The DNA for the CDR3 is TGTGCTAGCAGCCCCGTCTCTGGGTCCCACGAGCAGTACTTC. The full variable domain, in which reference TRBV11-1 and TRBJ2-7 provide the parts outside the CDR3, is EAEVAQSPRYKITEKSQAVAFWCDPISGHATLYWYRQILGQGPELLVQFQDESVVDDSQLPKDRFSAERLKGVDSTLKIQPAELGDSAMYLCASSPVSGSHEQYFGPGTRLTVT.

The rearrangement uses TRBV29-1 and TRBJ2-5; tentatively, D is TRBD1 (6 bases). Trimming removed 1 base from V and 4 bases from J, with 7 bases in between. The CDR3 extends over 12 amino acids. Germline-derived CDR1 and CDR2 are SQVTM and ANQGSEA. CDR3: CSVEGQVETQYF. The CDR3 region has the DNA TGCAGCGTTGAAGGACAGGTAGAGACCCAGTACTTC.

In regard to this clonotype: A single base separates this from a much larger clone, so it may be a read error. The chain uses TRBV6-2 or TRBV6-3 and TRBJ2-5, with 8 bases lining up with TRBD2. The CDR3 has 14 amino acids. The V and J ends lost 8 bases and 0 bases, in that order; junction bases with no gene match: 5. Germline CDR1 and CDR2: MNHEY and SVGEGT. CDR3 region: CASVPGGYQETQYF. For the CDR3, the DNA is TGTGCCAGCGTGCCGGGGGGGTACCAAGAGACCCAGTACTTC.

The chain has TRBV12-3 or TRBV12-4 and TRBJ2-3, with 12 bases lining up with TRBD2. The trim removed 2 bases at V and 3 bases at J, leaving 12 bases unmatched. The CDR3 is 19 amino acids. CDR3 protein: CASSLNPETSGSGTDTQYF. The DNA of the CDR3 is TGTGCCAGCAGTTTAAACCCCGAGACTAGCGGGAGTGGAACAGATACGCAGTATTTT.

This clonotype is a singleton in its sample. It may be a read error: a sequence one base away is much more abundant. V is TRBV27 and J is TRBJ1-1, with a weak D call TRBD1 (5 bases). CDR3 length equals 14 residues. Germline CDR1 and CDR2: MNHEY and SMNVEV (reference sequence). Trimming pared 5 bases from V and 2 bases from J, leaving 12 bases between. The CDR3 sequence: CASSPTVSNTEAFF. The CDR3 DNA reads TGTGCCAGCAGTCCGACAGTTTCTAACACTGAAGCTTTCTTT.

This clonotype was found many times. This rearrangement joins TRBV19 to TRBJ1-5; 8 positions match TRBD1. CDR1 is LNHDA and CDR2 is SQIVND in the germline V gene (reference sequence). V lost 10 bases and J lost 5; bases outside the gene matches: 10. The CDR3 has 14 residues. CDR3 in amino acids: CATSVDRGDQPQHF. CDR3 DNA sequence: TGTGCCACCTCGGTCGACAGGGGTGATCAGCCCCAGCATTTT.

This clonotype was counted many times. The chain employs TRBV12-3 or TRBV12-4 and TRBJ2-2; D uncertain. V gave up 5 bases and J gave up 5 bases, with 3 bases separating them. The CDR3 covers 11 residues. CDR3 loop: CASSATGELFF. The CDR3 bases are TGTGCCAGCAGTGCTACCGGGGAGCTGTTTTTT.

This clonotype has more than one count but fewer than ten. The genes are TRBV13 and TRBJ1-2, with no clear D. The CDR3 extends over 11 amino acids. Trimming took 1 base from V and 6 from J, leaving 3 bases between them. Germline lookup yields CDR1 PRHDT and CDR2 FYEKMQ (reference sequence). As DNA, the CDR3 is TGTGCCAGCAGCTTAGCAAATGGCTACACCTTC. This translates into CASSLANGYTF.

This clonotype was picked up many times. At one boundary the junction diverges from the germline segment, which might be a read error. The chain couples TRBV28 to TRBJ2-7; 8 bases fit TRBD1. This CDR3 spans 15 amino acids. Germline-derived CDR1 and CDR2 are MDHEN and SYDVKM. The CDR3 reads CASSLMAGGGEATDF. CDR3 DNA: TGTGCCAGCAGTTTAATGGCAGGGGGCGGTGAGGCGACAGACTTC.

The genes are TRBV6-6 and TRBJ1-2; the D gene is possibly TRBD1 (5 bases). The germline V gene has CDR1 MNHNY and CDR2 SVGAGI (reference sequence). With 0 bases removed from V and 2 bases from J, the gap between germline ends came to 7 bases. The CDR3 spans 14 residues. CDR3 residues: CASSYSTENYGYTF. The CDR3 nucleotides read TGTGCCAGCAGTTACTCGACAGAGAACTATGGCTACACCTTC.